The rows below give T cell receptor beta chains drawn from one sample of a study of T cell responses to AZD1222 COVID-19 vaccine. The repertoire was sequenced with immunoSEQ multiplex PCR; TCRdb's copy has only in-frame clones and lacks some. Of around 170,000 clones in the sample, approximately 90% were seen once. Sequenced here: peripheral blood, sampled on day 0 of AZD1222 vaccination. Receptors were obtained from an adult in good health. CDR3s leave out the opening cysteine and the closing phenylalanine or tryptophan. The order of the fields is clone size, V gene, CDR3 protein. Where a row states a size, it is once, few, many or the class of an expanded clone; other rows omit it.

.	TRBV15	ATSVSGTGASEQY
.	TRBV6-5	ASSYRRTHRSGYT
.	TRBV5-1	ASSKAGLAGAYGTDTQY
.	TRBV25-1	ASSGAGTGGTGELF
.	TRBV29-1	SVETSRDYEQY
.	TRBV7-2	ASSQQTGTTSYEQY
.	TRBV3-1/TRBV3-2	ASSQEIRAPRF
.	TRBV5-1	ASSLVSRLAAENNEQF
few	TRBV14	ASSQGIYSTDTQY
.	TRBV5-1	ASSLVGGISGNTIY
.	TRBV27	ASTTGSQPQH
.	TRBV5-4	ASSFGGRTSGGETQY
.	TRBV7-6	ASSLGHRNYEQY
.	TRBV5-4	ASSAGPDVYSGELF
.	TRBV6-2/TRBV6-3	ASSYGFLETQY
.	TRBV6-2/TRBV6-3	ASSPPGVSSYEQY
.	TRBV5-6	ASSILDSLGRGYT
once	TRBV9	ASSVGPSGASNQPQH
.	TRBV24-1	ATSEGTGRNTIY
.	TRBV5-1	ASSLRQNTGELF
once	TRBV10-3	AIGLGGQSTDTQY
.	TRBV5-6	ASSFSIAGVLEQY
.	TRBV9	ASSVGPGHGYT